This T cell receptor (beta chain) was retrieved from a study of blood T cells in healthy people across ages. The authors ran a second PCR of roughly 6 to 11 cycles using a sample-barcoded 5' primer and a J-beta primer mix. In TCRdb, the 5' RACE reads were re-called with MiXCR into one record per CDR3 protein. The sample carries about 1,400,000 distinct CDR3 sequences, roughly 60% recorded once. With 5 bases removed from V and 5 bases from J, the gap between germline ends came to 9 bases. Germline V lookup: CDR1 DFQATT, CDR2 SNEGSKA (reference sequence). The CDR3 totals 11 residues. The sequence was obtained from a man aged 18 to 29 in good health. The rearrangement uses TRBV20-1 and TRBJ1-1, with no clear D. Material: blood. CDR3 DNA sequence: TGCAGTGCTCCGTGGAGGACTGAAGCTTTCTTT. It translates to CSAPWRTEAFF.